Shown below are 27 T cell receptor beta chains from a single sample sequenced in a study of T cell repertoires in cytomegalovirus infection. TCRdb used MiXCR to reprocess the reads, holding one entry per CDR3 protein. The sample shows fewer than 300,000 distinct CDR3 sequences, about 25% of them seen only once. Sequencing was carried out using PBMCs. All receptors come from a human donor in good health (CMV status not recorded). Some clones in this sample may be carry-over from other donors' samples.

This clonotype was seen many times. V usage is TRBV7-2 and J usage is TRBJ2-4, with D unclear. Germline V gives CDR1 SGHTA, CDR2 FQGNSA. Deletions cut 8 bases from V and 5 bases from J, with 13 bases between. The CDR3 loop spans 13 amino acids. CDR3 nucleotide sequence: TGTGCCAGCCTCCGTAGACTCGAAAACATTCAGTACTTC. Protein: CASLRRLENIQYF.

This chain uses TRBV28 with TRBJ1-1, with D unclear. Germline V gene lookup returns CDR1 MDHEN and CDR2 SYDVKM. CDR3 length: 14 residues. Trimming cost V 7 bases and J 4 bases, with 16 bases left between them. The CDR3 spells CASNPSGPRTEAFF. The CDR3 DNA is TGTGCCAGCAACCCCAGCGGCCCGCGCACTGAAGCTTTCTTT.

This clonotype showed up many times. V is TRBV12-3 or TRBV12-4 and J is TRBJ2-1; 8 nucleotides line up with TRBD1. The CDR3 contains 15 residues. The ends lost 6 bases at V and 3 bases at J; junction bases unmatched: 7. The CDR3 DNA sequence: TGTGCCAGCAGGGATACAGGGGGGAACTACAATGAGCAGTTCTTC. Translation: CASRDTGGNYNEQFF.

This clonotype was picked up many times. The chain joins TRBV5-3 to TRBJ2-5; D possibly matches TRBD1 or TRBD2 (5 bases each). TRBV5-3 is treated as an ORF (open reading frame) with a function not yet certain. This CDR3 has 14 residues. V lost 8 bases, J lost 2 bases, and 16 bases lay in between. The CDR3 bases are TGTGCCAGCAGCCCCGGGACGGCTCAAGAGACCCAGTACTTC. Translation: CASSPGTAQETQYF.

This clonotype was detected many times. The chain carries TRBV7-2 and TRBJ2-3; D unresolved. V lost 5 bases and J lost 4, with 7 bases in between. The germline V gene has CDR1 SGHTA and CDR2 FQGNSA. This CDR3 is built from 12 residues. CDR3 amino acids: CASSPGPDTQYF. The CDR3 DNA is TGTGCCAGCAGCCCCGGCCCAGATACGCAGTATTTT.

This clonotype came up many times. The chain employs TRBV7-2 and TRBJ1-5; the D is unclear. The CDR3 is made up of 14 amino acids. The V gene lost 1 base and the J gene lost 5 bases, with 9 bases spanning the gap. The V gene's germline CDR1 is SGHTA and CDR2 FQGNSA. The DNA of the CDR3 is TGTGCCAGCAGCTTAGGGCGAAAGGATCAGCCCCAGCATTTT. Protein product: CASSLGRKDQPQHF.

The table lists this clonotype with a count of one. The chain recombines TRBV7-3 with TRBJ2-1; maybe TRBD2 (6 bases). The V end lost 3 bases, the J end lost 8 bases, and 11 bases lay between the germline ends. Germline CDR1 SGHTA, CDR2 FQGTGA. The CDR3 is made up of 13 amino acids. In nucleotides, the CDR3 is TGTGCCAGCAGCTTCGGAGGGGCGGATGAGCAGTTCTTC. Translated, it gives CASSFGGADEQFF.

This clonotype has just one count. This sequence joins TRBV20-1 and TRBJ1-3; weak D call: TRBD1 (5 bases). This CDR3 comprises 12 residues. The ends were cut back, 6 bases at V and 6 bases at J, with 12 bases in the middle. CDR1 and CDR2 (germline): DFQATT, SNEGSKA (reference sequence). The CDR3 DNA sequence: TGCAGTGCCAAGGAGGGGTTAAACACCATATATTTT. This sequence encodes CSAKEGLNTIYF.

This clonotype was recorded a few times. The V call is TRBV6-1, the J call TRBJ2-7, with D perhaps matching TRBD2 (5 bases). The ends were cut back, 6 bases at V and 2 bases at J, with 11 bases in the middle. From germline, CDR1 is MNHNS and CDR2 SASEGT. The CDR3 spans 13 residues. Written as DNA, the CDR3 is TGTGCCAGCAGAGAACTAGTTCCCTACGAGCAGTACTTC. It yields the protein CASRELVPYEQYF.

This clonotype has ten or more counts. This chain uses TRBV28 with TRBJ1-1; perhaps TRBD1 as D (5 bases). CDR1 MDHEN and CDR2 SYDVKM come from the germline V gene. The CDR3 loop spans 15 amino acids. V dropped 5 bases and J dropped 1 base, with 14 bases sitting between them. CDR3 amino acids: CASSPPTVTNTEAFF. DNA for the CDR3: TGTGCCAGCAGTCCTCCGACAGTTACGAACACTGAAGCTTTCTTT.

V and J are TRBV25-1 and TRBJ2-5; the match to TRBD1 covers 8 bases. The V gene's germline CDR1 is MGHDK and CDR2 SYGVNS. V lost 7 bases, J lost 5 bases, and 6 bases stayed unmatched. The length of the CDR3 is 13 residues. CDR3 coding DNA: TGTGCCAGCACCCCGGACAGGGATGAGACCCAGTACTTC. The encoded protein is CASTPDRDETQYF.

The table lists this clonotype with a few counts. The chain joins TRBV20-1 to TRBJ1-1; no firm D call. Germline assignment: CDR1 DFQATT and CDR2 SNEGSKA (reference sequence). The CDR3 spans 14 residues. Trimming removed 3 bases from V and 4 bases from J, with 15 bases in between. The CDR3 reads CSARTPPPGTEAFF. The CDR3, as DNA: TGCAGTGCTAGGACCCCGCCGCCGGGCACTGAAGCTTTCTTT.

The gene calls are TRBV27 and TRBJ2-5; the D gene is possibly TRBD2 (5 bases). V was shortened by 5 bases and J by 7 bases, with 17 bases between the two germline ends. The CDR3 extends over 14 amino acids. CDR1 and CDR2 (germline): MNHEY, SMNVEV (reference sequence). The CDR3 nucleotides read TGTGCCAGCAGTGTTACTTCCTATCGGGGGACCCAGTACTTC. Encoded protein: CASSVTSYRGTQYF.

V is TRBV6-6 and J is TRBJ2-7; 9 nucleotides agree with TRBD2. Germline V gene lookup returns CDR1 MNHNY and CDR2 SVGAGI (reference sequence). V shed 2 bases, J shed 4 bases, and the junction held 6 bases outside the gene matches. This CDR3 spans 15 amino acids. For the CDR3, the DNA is TGTGCCAGCAGTTACCAACCGGGACTAGCTTACGAGCAGTACTTC. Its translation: CASSYQPGLAYEQYF.

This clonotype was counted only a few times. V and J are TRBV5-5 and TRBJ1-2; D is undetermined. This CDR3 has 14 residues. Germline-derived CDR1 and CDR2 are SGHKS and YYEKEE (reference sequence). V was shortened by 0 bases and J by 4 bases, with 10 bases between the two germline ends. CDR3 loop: CASSLGSFAYGYTF. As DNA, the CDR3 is TGTGCCAGCAGCTTGGGTTCCTTTGCCTATGGCTACACCTTC. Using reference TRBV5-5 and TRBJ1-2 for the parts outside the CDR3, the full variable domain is DAGVTQSPTHLIKTRGQQVTLRCSPISGHKSVSWYQQVLGQGPQFIFQYYEKEERGRGNFPDRFSARQFPNYSSELNVNALLLGDSALYLCASSLGSFAYGYTFGSGTRLTVV.

CDR3 in DNA: TGTGCCAGCAGCTTAGAGCGGGGCAGGGTGGAGACCCAGTACTTC. Protein product: CASSLERGRVETQYF. The rearrangement links TRBV7-2 to TRBJ2-5; 7 bases fit TRBD2. The junction had 7 bases not matched to a gene; V was cut back by 1 base and J by 5 bases. Per the germline V gene, CDR1 is SGHTA and CDR2 is FQGNSA. This CDR3 comprises 15 residues.

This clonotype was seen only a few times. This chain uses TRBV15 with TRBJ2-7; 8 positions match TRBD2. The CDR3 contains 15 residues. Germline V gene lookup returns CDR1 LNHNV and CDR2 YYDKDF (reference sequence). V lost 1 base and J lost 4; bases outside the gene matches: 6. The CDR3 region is CATSRVRTSKYEQYF. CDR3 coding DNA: TGTGCCACCAGCAGAGTAAGGACTAGCAAGTACGAGCAGTACTTC.

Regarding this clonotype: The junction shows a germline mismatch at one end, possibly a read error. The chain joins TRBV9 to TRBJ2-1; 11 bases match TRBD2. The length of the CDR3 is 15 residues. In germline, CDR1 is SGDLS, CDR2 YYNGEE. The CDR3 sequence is CASSAGLAAYNKQFF. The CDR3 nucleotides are TGTGCCAGCAGCGCGGGACTAGCGGCCTACAATAAGCAGTTCTTC.

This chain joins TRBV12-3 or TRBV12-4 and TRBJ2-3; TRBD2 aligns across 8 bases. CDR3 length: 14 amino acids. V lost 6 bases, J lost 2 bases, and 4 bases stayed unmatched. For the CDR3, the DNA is TGTGCCAGCAGCCTTAGCGGGGCCACAGATACGCAGTATTTT. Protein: CASSLSGATDTQYF.

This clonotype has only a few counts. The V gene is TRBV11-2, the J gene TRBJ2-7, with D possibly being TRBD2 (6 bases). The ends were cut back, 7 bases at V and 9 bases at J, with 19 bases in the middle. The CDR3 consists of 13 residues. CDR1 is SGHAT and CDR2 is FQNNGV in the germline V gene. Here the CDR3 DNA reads TGTGCCAGCACCGGCGGGGTTCAACGAGGGCAGTACTTC. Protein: CASTGGVQRGQYF.

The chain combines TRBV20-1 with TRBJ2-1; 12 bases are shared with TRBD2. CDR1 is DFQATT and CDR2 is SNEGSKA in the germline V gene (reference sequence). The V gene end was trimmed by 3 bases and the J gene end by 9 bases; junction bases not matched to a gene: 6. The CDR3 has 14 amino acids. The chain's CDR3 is CSASWLAGGVEQFF. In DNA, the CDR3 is TGCAGTGCTAGTTGGCTAGCGGGAGGGGTTGAGCAGTTCTTC.

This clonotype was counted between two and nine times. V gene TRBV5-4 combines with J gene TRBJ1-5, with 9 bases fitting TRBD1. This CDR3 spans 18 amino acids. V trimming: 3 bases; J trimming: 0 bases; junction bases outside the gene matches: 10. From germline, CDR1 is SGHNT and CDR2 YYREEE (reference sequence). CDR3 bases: TGTGCCAGCAGCTCCCGGACAGGGGCGGGATTTAGCAATCAGCCCCAGCATTTT. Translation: CASSSRTGAGFSNQPQHF.

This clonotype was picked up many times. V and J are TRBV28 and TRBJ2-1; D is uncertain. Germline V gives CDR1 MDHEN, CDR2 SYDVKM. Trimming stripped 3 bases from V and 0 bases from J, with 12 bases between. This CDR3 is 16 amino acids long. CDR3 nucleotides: TGTGCCAGCAGTTTCCCTCGGAAAAGCTCCTACAATGAGCAGTTCTTC. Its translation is CASSFPRKSSYNEQFF.

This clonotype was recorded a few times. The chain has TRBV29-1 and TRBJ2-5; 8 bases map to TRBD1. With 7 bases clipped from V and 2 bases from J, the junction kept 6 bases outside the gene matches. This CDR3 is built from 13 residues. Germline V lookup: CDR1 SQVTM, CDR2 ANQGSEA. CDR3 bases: TGCAGCGGTCAGGGGGCCTGGCAAGAGACCCAGTACTTC. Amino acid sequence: CSGQGAWQETQYF.

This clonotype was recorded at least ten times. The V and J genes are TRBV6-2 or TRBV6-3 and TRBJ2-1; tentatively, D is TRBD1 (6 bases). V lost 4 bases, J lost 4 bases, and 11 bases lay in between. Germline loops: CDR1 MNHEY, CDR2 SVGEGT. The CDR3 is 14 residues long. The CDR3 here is CASSSPGQYNEQFF. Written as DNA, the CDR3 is TGTGCCAGCAGTTCGCCGGGACAATACAATGAGCAGTTCTTC.

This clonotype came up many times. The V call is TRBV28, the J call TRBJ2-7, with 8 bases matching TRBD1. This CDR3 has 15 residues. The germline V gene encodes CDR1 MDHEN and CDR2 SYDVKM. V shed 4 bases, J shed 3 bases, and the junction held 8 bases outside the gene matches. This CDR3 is CASSWPGTGHYEQYF. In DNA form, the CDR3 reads TGTGCCAGCAGTTGGCCCGGGACAGGACACTACGAGCAGTACTTC. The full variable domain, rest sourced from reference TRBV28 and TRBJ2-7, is DVKVTQSSRYLVKRTGEKVFLECVQDMDHENMFWYRQDPGLGLRLIYFSYDVKMKEKGDIPEGYSVSREKKERFSLILESASTNQTSMYLCASSWPGTGHYEQYFGPGTRLTVT.

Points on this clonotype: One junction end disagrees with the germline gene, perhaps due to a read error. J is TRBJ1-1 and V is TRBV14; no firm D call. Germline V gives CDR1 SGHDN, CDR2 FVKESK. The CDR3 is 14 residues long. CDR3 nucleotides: TGTGCCAGCAGCCCCCCAGCTATGAACACTGAAGCCTTCTTT. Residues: CASSPPAMNTEAFF. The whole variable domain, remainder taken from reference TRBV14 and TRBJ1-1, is EAGVTQFPSHSVIEKGQTVTLRCDPISGHDNLYWYRRVMGKEIKFLLHFVKESKQDESGMPNNRFLAERTGGTYSTLKVQPAELEDSGVYFCASSPPAMNTEAFFGQGTRLTVV.